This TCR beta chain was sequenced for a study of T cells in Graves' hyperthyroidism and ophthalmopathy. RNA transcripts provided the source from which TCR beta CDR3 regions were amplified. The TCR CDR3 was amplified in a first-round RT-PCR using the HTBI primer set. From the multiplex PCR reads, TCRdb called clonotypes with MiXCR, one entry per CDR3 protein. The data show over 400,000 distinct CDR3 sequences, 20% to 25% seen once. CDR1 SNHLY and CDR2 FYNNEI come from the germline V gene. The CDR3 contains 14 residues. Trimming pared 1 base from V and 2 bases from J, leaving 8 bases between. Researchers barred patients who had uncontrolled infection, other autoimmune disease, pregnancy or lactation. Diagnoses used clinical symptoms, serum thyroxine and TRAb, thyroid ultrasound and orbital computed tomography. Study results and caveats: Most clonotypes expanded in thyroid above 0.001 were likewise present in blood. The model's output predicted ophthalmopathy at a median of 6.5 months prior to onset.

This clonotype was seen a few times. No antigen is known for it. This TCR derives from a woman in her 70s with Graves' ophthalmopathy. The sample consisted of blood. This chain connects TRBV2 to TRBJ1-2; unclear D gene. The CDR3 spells CASSEGVGNYGYTF. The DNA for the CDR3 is TGTGCCAGCAGTGAAGGGGTGGGAAACTATGGCTACACCTTC.